The source of this T cell receptor beta chain is a study of T cells in Graves' hyperthyroidism and ophthalmopathy. Study-level findings and limits: Ophthalmopathy stood apart from stable hyperthyroidism in a 13 V-J model.

Many counts were recorded for this clonotype. Antigen specificity is unknown. The CDR3 consists of 14 residues. Trimming shortened V by 5 bases and J by 4 bases, and 15 bases separated the two germline ends. Per the germline V gene, CDR1 is MNHNS and CDR2 is SASEGT. It was RNA transcripts that yielded the amplified TCR beta CDR3 regions. The primer set for the first-round RT-PCR of the TCR CDR3 was HTBI. In TCRdb, the multiplex PCR reads were re-called with MiXCR into one record per CDR3 protein. The sample contains some 490,000 distinct CDR3 sequences, 20% to 25% of which appear only once. Each ophthalmopathy patient scored at least 3 on the Clinical Activity Score and at least 4 on NOSPECS grade, with duration under 3 months. Each diagnosis drew on symptoms, thyroxine, TRAb, thyroid ultrasound and orbital computed tomography findings. Fresh 10 ml peripheral blood yielded PBMCs.

The TCR was taken from a woman in her seventies with Graves' ophthalmopathy. J is TRBJ2-7 and V is TRBV6-1; TRBD2 is a possible D gene (6 bases). Sequencing input: blood. CDR3 bases: TGTGCCAGCAGTATGACTGCGGGATTTTACGAGCAGTACTTC. Protein product: CASSMTAGFYEQYF.